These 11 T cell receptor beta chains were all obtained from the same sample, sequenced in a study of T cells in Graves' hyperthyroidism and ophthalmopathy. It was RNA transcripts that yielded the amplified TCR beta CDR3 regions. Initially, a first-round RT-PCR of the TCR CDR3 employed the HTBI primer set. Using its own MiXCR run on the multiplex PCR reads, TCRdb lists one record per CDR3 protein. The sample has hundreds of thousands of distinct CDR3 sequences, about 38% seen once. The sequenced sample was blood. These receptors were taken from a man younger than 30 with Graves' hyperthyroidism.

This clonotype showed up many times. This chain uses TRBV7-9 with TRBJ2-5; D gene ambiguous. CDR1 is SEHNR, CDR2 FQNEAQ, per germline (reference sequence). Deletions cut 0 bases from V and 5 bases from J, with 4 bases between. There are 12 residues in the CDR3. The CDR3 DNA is TGTGCCAGCAGCTTAGCCGTCGAGACCCAGTACTTC. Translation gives CASSLAVETQYF.

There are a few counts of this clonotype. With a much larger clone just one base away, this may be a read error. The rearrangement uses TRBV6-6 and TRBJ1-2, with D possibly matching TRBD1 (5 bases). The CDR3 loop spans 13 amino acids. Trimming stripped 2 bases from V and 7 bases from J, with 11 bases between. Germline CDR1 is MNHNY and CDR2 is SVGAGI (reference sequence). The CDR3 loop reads CASSYRQGGGYTF. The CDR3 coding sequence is TGTGCCAGCAGTTACAGGCAGGGCGGTGGCTACACCTTC.

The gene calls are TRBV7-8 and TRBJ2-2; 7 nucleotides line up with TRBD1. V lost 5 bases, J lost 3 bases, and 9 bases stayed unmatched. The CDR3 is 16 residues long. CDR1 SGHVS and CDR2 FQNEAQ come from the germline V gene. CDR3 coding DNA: TGTGCCAGCAGCATTACAGGGGTCGTGGACACCGGGGAGCTGTTTTTT. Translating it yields CASSITGVVDTGELFF.

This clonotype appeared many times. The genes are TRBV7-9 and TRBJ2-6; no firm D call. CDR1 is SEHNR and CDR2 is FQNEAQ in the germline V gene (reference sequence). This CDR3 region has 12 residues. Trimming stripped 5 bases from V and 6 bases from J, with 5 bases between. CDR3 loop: CASSLEANVLTF. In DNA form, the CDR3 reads TGTGCCAGCAGCCTAGAGGCCAACGTCCTGACTTTC. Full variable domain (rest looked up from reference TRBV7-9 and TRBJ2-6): DTGVSQNPRHKITKRGQNVTFRCDPISEHNRLYWYRQTLGQGPEFLTYFQNEAQLEKSRLLSDRFSAERPKGSFSTLEIQRTEQGDSAMYLCASSLEANVLTFGAGSRLTVL.

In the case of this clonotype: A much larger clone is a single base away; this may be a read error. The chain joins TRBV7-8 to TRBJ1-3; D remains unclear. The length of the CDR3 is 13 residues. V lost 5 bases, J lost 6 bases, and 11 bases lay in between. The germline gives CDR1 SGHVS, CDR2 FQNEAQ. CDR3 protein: CASSGKGENTIYF. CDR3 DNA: TGTGCCAGCAGCGGGAAAGGCGAAAACACCATATATTTT.

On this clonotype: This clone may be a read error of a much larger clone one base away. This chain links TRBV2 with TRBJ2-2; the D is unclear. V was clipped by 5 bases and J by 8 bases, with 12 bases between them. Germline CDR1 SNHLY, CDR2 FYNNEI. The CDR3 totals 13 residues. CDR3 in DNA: TGTGCCAGCAGTAACCGACGCGCTGGGGAGCTGTTTTTT. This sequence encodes CASSNRRAGELFF.

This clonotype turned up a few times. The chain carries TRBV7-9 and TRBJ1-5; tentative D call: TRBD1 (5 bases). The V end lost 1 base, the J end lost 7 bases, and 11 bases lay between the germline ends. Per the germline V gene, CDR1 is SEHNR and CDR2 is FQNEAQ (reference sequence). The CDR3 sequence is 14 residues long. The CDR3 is CASSLGGPRQPQHF. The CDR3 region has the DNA TGTGCCAGCAGCTTAGGGGGCCCCAGACAGCCCCAGCATTTT.

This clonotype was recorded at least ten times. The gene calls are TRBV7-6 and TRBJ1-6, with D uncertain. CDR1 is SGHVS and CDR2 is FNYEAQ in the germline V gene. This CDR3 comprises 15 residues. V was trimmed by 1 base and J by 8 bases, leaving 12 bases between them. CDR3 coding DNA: TGTGCCAGCAGCTTAGGTGGCAGGACGGATTCACCCCTCCACTTT. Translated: CASSLGGRTDSPLHF. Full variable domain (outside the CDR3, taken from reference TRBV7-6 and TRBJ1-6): GAGVSQSPRYKVTKRGQDVALRCDPISGHVSLYWYRQALGQGPEFLTYFNYEAQQDKSGLPNDRFSAERPEGSISTLTIQRTEQRDSAMYRCASSLGGRTDSPLHFGNGTRLTVT.

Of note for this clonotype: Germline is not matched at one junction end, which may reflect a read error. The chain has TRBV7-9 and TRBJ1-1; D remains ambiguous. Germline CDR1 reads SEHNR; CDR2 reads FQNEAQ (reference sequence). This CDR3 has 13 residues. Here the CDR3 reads CASSQDGITEAFF. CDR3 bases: TGCGCCAGCAGCCAAGATGGGATCACTGAAGCTTTCTTT.

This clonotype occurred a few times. This chain's CDR3 is CASSLGGQGAGLYEQYF. CDR3 nucleotide sequence: TGTGCCAGCAGCTTAGGGGGCCAGGGGGCAGGCTTGTACGAGCAGTACTTC. The J gene is TRBJ2-7, the V gene TRBV7-2; TRBD1 agrees at 8 bases. CDR3 length: 17 amino acids. From germline, CDR1 is SGHTA and CDR2 FQGNSA. Unmatched junction bases numbered 12, after V lost 1 base and J lost 4 bases.

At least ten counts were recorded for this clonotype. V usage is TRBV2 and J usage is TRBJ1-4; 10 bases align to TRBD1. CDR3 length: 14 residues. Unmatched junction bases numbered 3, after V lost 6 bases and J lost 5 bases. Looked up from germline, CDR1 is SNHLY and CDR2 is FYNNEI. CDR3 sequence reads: CASRLGQGNEKLFF. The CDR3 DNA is TGTGCCAGCAGGCTGGGACAGGGGAATGAAAAACTGTTTTTT.